The source of this T cell receptor (beta chain) is a study of shared clonotypes between healthy human individuals. CDR3 length: 15 amino acids. CDR1 is MNHNS and CDR2 is SASEGT in the germline V gene. V lost 6 bases and J lost 5; bases outside the gene matches: 7. Data came from immunoSEQ multiplex PCR; TCRdb stores just in-frame clones and leaves some out. The repertoire has 1,100,000 or so clones, approximately 78% of them found once; the top ten carry around 0.47%. The chain carries TRBV6-1 and TRBJ2-1; 10 bases match TRBD2. Sequenced: memory CD4+ T cells from PBMCs. Subset denoted: CD45RA-negative fraction. The TCR originated in a man between 18 and 29 years old in good health. Some clones in this sample may be carry-over from other donors' samples. The CDR3 sequence is CASRTRLAGHNEQFF. Written as DNA, the CDR3 is TGTGCCAGCAGAACCCGACTAGCGGGTCACAATGAGCAGTTCTTC.